This T cell receptor beta chain was profiled in a study of blood T cells in healthy people across ages. Through a sample-barcoded 5' primer and a J-beta primer mix, a second PCR was run for roughly 7 to 11 cycles. One entry per CDR3 protein results from TCRdb running MiXCR on the 5' RACE reads. The sample shows 550,000 to 750,000 distinct CDR3 sequences, roughly 21% of them seen only once. J was trimmed by 2 bases and V by 6 bases; bases with no gene match: 9. The CDR3 contains 15 residues. Per germline, CDR1 DFQATT and CDR2 SNEGSKA (reference sequence). The chain has TRBV20-1 and TRBJ2-4, with TRBD1 matching over 8 bases. The clonotype comes from a man between 65 and 85 years old in good health. Sequences were obtained from blood. The CDR3 region has the DNA TGCAGTGCGGGGCATCAGGGGGCCTCCAAAAACATTCAGTACTTC. Translating gives CSAGHQGASKNIQYF.